The clone carrying this TCR beta chain was counted at least ten times. Its antigen remains unidentified. The record originates from a study of molecular identifiers for immune sequencing clone quantification. As for the study in general: Four portions were sequenced after RNA from approximately 20,000 or 98,000 naive CD8 cells was split five ways in replicates. The study's findings and limits: Spiked Jurkat TCR RNA equivalent to one cell was reportedly detectable in 800,000 to 1,000,000 naive cells. Whereas clones above 20 RNA copies held under 1% of naive-cell molecules, they held over 98% of effector molecules.

Based on a CD8+CD4-CCR7+CD45RA+ profile, naive CD8 T cells were sorted. The CDR3 totals 11 residues. In germline, CDR1 is SQVTM, CDR2 ANQGSEA. Trimming took 5 bases from V and 9 from J, leaving 13 bases between them. TCRdb recomputed calls from the PCR reads with MiXCR, one row per CDR3 protein. There are approximately 36,000 distinct CDR3 sequences in the sample; less than 20% occur only once, and less than 8.5% lies in the top ten. The receptor was isolated from a human donor in good health. Some libraries in this study had Jurkat cell RNA spiked in. The chain joins TRBV29-1 to TRBJ1-1, with D uncertain. Sequencing was done on a sample of naive CD8+ T cells from blood, with Jurkat cell RNA spiked in. The subset was: FACS-sorted CD8+CD4-CCR7+CD45RA+ naive T cells. The CDR3 nucleotides read TGCAGCGTTCCACACGGCCGCCAAGCTTTCTTT. This codes for CSVPHGRQAFF.